This entry lists 3 T cell receptor beta chains sequenced from one sample in a study of blood T cell repertoires in COVID-19. Here immunoSEQ multiplex PCR was the method, and the copy in TCRdb shows in-frame clones only, minus some. The sample shows roughly 32,000 clones, more than 80% of them seen only once. Material for sequencing was peripheral blood. All receptors derive from a male donor with active COVID-19.

The chain joins TRBV6-5 to TRBJ2-7; D is possibly TRBD1 (6 bases). Germline assignment: CDR1 MNHEY and CDR2 SVGAGI. CDR3 length: 14 residues. Between the trimmed V and J ends, which lost 3 bases and 4 bases, there was a span of 13 bases. Here the CDR3 DNA reads TGTGCCAGCAGTTATAGACAGGATCGTTACGAGCAGTACTTC. Amino acids: CASSYRQDRYEQYF.

The chain couples TRBV4-1 to TRBJ2-1; the match to TRBD2 covers 12 bases. The V gene end was trimmed by 4 bases and the J gene end by 7 bases; junction bases not matched to a gene: 11. The germline V gene has CDR1 MGHRA and CDR2 YSYEKL. This CDR3 has 17 residues. CDR3 bases: TGCGCCAGCAGCCGGGGAGGACTAGCGGGACTGGGGAATGAGCAGTTCTTC. It codes for CASSRGGLAGLGNEQFF.

This chain connects TRBV5-1 to TRBJ2-1, with TRBD2 identical over 11 bases. The CDR3 runs 15 residues. CDR1 SGHRS and CDR2 YFSETQ come from the germline V gene. The V segment lost 2 bases and the J segment 5 bases; nucleotides outside the gene matches: 3. CDR3: CASSFLTSGDNEQFF. The CDR3, as DNA: TGCGCCAGCAGCTTCCTGACTAGCGGGGACAATGAGCAGTTCTTC. Filled out from reference TRBV5-1 and TRBJ2-1, the complete variable domain reads KAGVTQTPRYLIKTRGQQVTLSCSPISGHRSVSWYQQTPGQGLQFLFEYFSETQRNKGNFPGRFSGRQFSNSRSEMNVSTLELGDSALYLCASSFLTSGDNEQFFGPGTRLTVL.